A selection of T cell receptor beta chains follows, all from one sample in a study of blood T cell repertoires in COVID-19. The protocol was immunoSEQ multiplex PCR, while the TCRdb copy is restricted to in-frame clones and leaves out a portion. Counted here are 150,000 to 200,000 clones, about 83% occurring once; the ten biggest clones make up about 8.6%. The specimen was PBMCs or T cells enriched from blood (not recorded which). These TCRs come from a woman aged 30 to 39 who had recovered from COVID-19. CDR3s include the opening cysteine and the closing phenylalanine or tryptophan. A D gene is named only where the DNA matches it firmly. Some rows mark clone size as missing; the rest say once, few, many or name a class of expanded clone.

V: TRBV27; J: TRBJ2-2; size: NA; D: TRBD1; DNA: TGTGCCAGCAGTCGGCCCAGACAGGGACGGGGTACCGGGGAGCTGTTTTTT; CDR3: CASSRPRQGRGTGELFF
V: TRBV19; J: TRBJ2-5; size: NA; D: NA; DNA: TGTGCCAGTAGTATTTCGGGAATCCAAGAGACCCAGTACTTC; CDR3: CASSISGIQETQYF
V: TRBV3-1/TRBV3-2; J: TRBJ2-1; size: NA; D: NA; DNA: TGTGCCAGCAGCCAAGCCCCAGGCAATGAGCAGTTCTTC; CDR3: CASSQAPGNEQFF
V: TRBV6-5; J: TRBJ2-7; size: NA; D: NA; DNA: TGTGCCAGCAGGCAACAGGGATACGAGCAGTACTTC; CDR3: CASRQQGYEQYF
V: TRBV23-1; J: TRBJ2-1; size: NA; D: NA; DNA: TGCGCCAGCTCATACTATAGGTTGTCCTACAATGAGCAGTTCTTC; CDR3: CASSYYRLSYNEQFF
V: TRBV28; J: TRBJ2-1; size: NA; D: TRBD2; DNA: TGTGCCAGCAGTTTCGATCAGCGGGAGGTAAATGAGCAGTTCTTC; CDR3: CASSFDQREVNEQFF
V: TRBV28; J: TRBJ1-1; size: NA; D: TRBD1; DNA: TGTGCCAGCAGTTTAGGACAGGGGAACACTGAAGCTTTCTTT; CDR3: CASSLGQGNTEAFF
V: TRBV19; J: TRBJ1-1; size: few; D: NA; DNA: TGTGCCAGTAGTCGCGGGGAGAACACTGAAGCTTTCTTT; CDR3: CASSRGENTEAFF
V: TRBV5-1; J: TRBJ2-7; size: NA; D: TRBD1; DNA: TGCGCCAGCAGCCCACGGACAGGGCCTGGCTACGAGCAGTACTTC; CDR3: CASSPRTGPGYEQYF
V: TRBV4-1; J: TRBJ2-1; size: once; D: TRBD1; DNA: TGCGCCAGCAGCCGCGGACAGGGGAGGGATGAGCAGTTCTTC; CDR3: CASSRGQGRDEQFF
V: TRBV28; J: TRBJ1-2; size: NA; D: NA; DNA: TGTGCCAGCAGTTTAGGGGCAGTCTATGGCTACACCTTC; CDR3: CASSLGAVYGYTF
V: TRBV24-1; J: TRBJ2-5; size: NA; D: NA; DNA: TGTGCCACCGCCGATCGGTCAATCAGGGAGACCCAGTACTTC; CDR3: CATADRSIRETQYF
V: TRBV7-7; J: TRBJ1-4; size: NA; D: TRBD1; DNA: TGTGCCAGCAGCTCAAATAGGCTATACGGGACAGCAGATAATGAAAAACTGTTTTTT; CDR3: CASSSNRLYGTADNEKLFF
V: TRBV3-1/TRBV3-2; J: TRBJ1-1; size: NA; D: TRBD1; DNA: TGTGCCAGCAGCCGCGTCACAGGGGCTGAGGCGAACACTGAAGCTTTCTTT; CDR3: CASSRVTGAEANTEAFF
V: TRBV5-1; J: TRBJ1-1; size: NA; D: NA; DNA: TGCGCCAGCAGCTTGTCTAATAGCAGGGCCCATGCCGAAGCTTTCTTT; CDR3: CASSLSNSRAHAEAFF
V: TRBV28; J: TRBJ2-7; size: NA; D: TRBD2; DNA: TGTGCCAGCAGCCGCCTAGCGGGAGGGCCTTCCTACGAGCAGTACTTC; CDR3: CASSRLAGGPSYEQYF
V: TRBV7-2; J: TRBJ2-1; size: NA; D: NA; DNA: TGTGCCAGCAGCCCCACGGGGGATGAGCAGTTCTTC; CDR3: CASSPTGDEQFF
V: TRBV11-2; J: TRBJ2-7; size: once; D: NA; DNA: TGTGCCAGCAGCAATCAGACAGTCGCCTACGAGCAGTACTTC; CDR3: CASSNQTVAYEQYF
V: TRBV3-1/TRBV3-2; J: TRBJ2-1; size: NA; D: NA; DNA: TGTGCCAGCAGCCAAGTAATCAATGAGCAGTTCTTC; CDR3: CASSQVINEQFF
V: TRBV9; J: TRBJ1-2; size: once; D: TRBD1; DNA: TGTGCCAGCAGCGCCGGACAGGGGGCCATCTATGGCTACACCTTC; CDR3: CASSAGQGAIYGYTF
V: TRBV7-9; J: TRBJ2-3; size: NA; D: NA; DNA: TGTGCCAGCAGGTTCTACGGCACAGATACGCAGTATTTT; CDR3: CASRFYGTDTQYF
V: TRBV13; J: TRBJ1-3; size: NA; D: TRBD1; DNA: TGTGCCAGCAGCCCGCACAGGGGAAGGGACTCTGGAAACACCATATATTTT; CDR3: CASSPHRGRDSGNTIYF
V: TRBV19; J: TRBJ2-5; size: NA; D: NA; DNA: TGTGCCAGTAGTATCGGGACACAGCAAGAGACCCAGTACTTC; CDR3: CASSIGTQQETQYF
V: TRBV27; J: TRBJ1-1; size: NA; D: TRBD1; DNA: TGTGCCAGCAGTGCGTACAGGGGGCGCAACCCTGAAGCTTTCTTT; CDR3: CASSAYRGRNPEAFF
V: TRBV2; J: TRBJ2-1; size: NA; D: TRBD2; DNA: TGTGCCAGCAGTGAAGTTTCGGTTCTAGCGGGAAATGAGCAGTTCTTC; CDR3: CASSEVSVLAGNEQFF
V: TRBV24-1; J: TRBJ2-5; size: NA; D: TRBD2; DNA: TGTGCCACCAGTGATTCTGCTCTAGCGGGACGAGAGACCCAGTACTTC; CDR3: CATSDSALAGRETQYF
V: TRBV19; J: TRBJ1-4; size: once; D: NA; DNA: TGTGCCAGTAGTACCATCGGGACAAGTAATGAAAAACTGTTTTTT; CDR3: CASSTIGTSNEKLFF
V: TRBV27; J: TRBJ1-2; size: NA; D: NA; DNA: TGTGCCAGCAGACCCGGGACTTCCAACTATGGCTACACCTTC; CDR3: CASRPGTSNYGYTF
V: TRBV3-1/TRBV3-2; J: TRBJ2-7; size: few; D: TRBD2; DNA: TGTGCCAGCAGCCAAGCCAGCGGGAGATACTCCTACGAGCAGTACTTC; CDR3: CASSQASGRYSYEQYF
V: TRBV6-1; J: TRBJ2-4; size: NA; D: NA; DNA: TGTGCCAGCAGTGAACGCTTATGGAGACGTTTAGCCAAAAACATTCAGTACTTC; CDR3: CASSERLWRRLAKNIQYF
V: TRBV5-1; J: TRBJ2-7; size: once; D: TRBD1; DNA: TGCGCCAGCAGCTTCCTCTGGACAGGGATCTACGAGCAGTACTTC; CDR3: CASSFLWTGIYEQYF